This T cell receptor (beta chain) was sequenced for a study of early T cells in non-severe SARS-CoV-2 infection. The study's findings and limits: Matching results from VDJdb favored anti-spike CD8 responses, leaving private and CD4 specificities undetected.

As part of library construction, unique molecular identifiers were attached to individual cDNA molecules. TCRdb fed the 5' RACE reads into MiXCR, producing one record per CDR3 protein. Of 50,000 to 65,000 distinct CDR3 sequences in the sample, more than 9% are singletons; the top ten hold less than 5%. Germline V gene sequence: CDR1 SGHDN, CDR2 FVKESK. This CDR3 is 14 amino acids long. V was pared by 1 base and J by 10 bases, with 16 bases between. Ten or more counts support this clonotype. The antigen remains unidentified. Sequencing was carried out using whole blood. This sequence originates from an adult who was a healthcare worker with PCR-confirmed SARS-CoV-2 infection or an uninfected control (not recorded which). The rearrangement uses TRBV14 and TRBJ1-2; tentatively, D is TRBD1 (5 bases). CDR3 nucleotide sequence: TGTGCCAGCAGCCAAGCCGGGACTTGGATGATCTACACCTTC. It specifies CASSQAGTWMIYTF.